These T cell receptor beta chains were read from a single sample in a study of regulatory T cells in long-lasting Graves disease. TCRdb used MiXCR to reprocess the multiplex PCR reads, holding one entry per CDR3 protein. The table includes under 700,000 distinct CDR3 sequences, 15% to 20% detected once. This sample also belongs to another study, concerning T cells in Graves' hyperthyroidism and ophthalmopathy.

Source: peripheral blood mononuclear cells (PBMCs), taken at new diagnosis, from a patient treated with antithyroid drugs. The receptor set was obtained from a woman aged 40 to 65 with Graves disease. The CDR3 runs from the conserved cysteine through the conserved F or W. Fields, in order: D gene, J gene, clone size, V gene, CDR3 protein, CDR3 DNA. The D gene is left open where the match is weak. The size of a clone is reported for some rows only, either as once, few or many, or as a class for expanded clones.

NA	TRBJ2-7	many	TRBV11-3	CASSEAGQGDEQYF	TGTGCCAGCAGCGAAGCGGGGCAGGGGGACGAGCAGTACTTC
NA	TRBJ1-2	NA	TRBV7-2	CASSGGTLDYTF	TGTGCCAGCAGCGGGGGTACCCTGGACTACACCTTC
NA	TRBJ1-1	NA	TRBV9	CASSVVPGGNTEAFF	TGTGCCAGCAGCGTAGTGCCGGGGGGGAACACTGAAGCTTTCTTT
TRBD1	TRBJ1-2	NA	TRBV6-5	CASSLGGTDYGYTF	TGTGCCAGCAGTTTAGGTGGGACAGACTATGGCTACACCTTC
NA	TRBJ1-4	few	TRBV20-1	CSAGRLGEKLFF	TGCAGTGCAGGGAGGCTTGGAGAAAAACTGTTTTTT
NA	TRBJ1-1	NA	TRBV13	CASSLGAPGSENTEAFF	TGTGCCAGCAGCTTGGGGGCCCCGGGGTCGGAGAACACTGAAGCTTTCTTT
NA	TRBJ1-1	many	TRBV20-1	CSALGPSNTEAFF	TGCAGTGCTCTCGGACCCTCGAACACTGAAGCTTTCTTT
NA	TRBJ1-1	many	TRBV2	CASRIIEAFF	TGTGCCAGCAGGATTATTGAAGCTTTCTTT
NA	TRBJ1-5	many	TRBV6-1	CASTAEGSNQPQHF	TGTGCCAGCACCGCAGAGGGGTCAAATCAGCCCCAGCATTTT
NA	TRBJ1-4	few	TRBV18	CASSPSNRPNEKLFF	TGTGCCAGCTCACCAAGTAACAGACCAAATGAAAAACTGTTTTTT
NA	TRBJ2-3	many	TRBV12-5	CASLASGGTDTQYF	TGTGCTAGTCTCGCTTCGGGGGGCACAGATACGCAGTATTTT
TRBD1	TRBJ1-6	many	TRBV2	CASRGTVGGGIPLHF	TGTGCCAGCAGGGGGACAGTCGGAGGGGGGATCCCCCTCCACTTT
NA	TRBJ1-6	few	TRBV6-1	CASRRQPQTNSPLHF	TGTGCCAGCAGAAGACAGCCCCAAACTAATTCACCCCTCCACTTT
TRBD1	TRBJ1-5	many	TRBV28	CASSFRGINQPQHF	TGTGCCAGCAGTTTCAGGGGGATTAATCAGCCCCAGCATTTT
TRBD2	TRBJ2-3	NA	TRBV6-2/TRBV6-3	CASSYQRGGLTDTQYF	TGTGCCAGCAGTTACCAGCGGGGGGGCTTAACAGATACGCAGTATTTT
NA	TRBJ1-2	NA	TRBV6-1	CASSEFGVVKGYTF	TGTGCCAGCAGTGAATTCGGGGTAGTCAAAGGCTACACCTTC
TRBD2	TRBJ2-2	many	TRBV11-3	CASSVGTTNTGELFF	TGTGCCAGCAGCGTAGGGACTACGAACACCGGGGAGCTGTTTTTT
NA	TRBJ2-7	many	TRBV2	CASKDGYSYEQYF	TGTGCCAGCAAAGACGGGTACTCCTACGAGCAGTACTTC
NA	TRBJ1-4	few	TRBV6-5	CASSSSAATNEKLFF	NA
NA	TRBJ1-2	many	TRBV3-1	CASSQLFQGIGYTF	TGTGCCAGCAGCCAACTATTTCAGGGAATCGGCTACACCTTC
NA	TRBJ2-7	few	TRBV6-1	CASSVGVSSYEQYF	TGTGCCAGCAGTGTCGGGGTTAGCTCCTACGAGCAGTACTTC
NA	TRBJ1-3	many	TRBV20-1	CSATQTTPGNTIYF	TGCAGTGCTACACAGACAACACCAGGAAACACCATATATTTT
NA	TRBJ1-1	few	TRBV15	CATSSRSGVNTEAFF	TGTGCCACCAGCTCCCGGTCGGGGGTGAACACTGAAGCTTTCTTT
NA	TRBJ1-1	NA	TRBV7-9	CASSSLGGSTEAFF	TGTGCCAGCAGCTCCCTGGGGGGTAGCACTGAAGCTTTCTTT
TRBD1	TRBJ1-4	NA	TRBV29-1	CSVRQGGAANEKLFF	TGCAGCGTTCGACAGGGGGGTGCGGCTAATGAAAAACTGTTTTTT
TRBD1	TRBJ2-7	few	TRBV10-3	CAISDPDRFDEQYF	TGTGCCATCAGTGATCCGGACAGGTTCGACGAGCAGTACTTC
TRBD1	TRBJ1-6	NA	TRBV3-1	CASSRGGVASPLHF	TGTGCCAGCAGCCGAGGGGGCGTAGCTTCACCCCTCCACTTT
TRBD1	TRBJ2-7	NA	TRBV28	CASRRGTGGYEQYF	TGTGCCAGCAGACGCGGGACAGGGGGGTACGAGCAGTACTTC
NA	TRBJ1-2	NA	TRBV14	CASSQDNRALDDYTF	TGTGCCAGCAGCCAAGATAACAGGGCCCTAGATGACTACACCTTC
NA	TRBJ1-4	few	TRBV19	CASSSQGLEKLFF	TGTGCCAGTAGTAGCCAGGGGCTAGAAAAACTGTTTTTT
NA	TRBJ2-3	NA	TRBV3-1	CASSPGTLYADTQYF	TGTGCCAGCAGTCCCGGGACTTTATACGCAGATACGCAGTATTTT
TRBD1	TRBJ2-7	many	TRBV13	CASSPGQGGDRQYF	TGCGCCAGCAGCCCAGGACAGGGAGGCGATCGGCAGTACTTC
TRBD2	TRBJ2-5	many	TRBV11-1	CASSQGLASETQYF	TGTGCCAGCAGCCAAGGACTAGCGAGCGAGACCCAGTACTTC
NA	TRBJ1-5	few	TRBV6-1	CASSSGQTKDQPQHF	TGTGCCAGCTCTTCAGGACAGACAAAGGATCAGCCCCAGCATTTT
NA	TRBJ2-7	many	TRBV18	CASSPDYEQYF	TGTGCCAGCTCCCCAGATTACGAGCAGTACTTC
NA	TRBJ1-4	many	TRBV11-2	CASSLGQTKLFF	TGTGCCAGCAGCTTAGGACAGACGAAACTGTTTTTT
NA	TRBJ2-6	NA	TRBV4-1	CASSQDGGGVSGANVLTF	TGCGCCAGCAGCCAAGATGGTGGAGGGGTCTCTGGGGCCAACGTCCTGACTTTC
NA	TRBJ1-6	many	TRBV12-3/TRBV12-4	CASSPPQTNSPLHF	TGTGCCAGCTCACCACCGCAAACCAATTCACCCCTCCACTTT
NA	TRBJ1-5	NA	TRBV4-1	CASSQDPDIREPQHF	TGCGCCAGCAGCCAAGATCCCGATATAAGGGAGCCCCAGCATTTT
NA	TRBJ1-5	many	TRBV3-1	CASSQGGGSGNQPQHF	TGTGCCAGCAGCCAAGGGGGGGGTTCGGGCAATCAGCCCCAGCATTTT
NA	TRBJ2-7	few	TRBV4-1	CASSQAGPWGSYEQYF	TGCGCCAGCAGCCAAGCGGGGCCCTGGGGCTCCTACGAGCAGTACTTC
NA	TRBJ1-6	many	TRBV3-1	CASSQDGDSSPLHF	TGTGCCAGCAGCCAAGATGGGGATTCTTCACCCCTCCACTTT
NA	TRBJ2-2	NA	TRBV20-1	CSATHNTGELFF	TGCAGTGCTACGCATAACACCGGGGAGCTGTTTTTT
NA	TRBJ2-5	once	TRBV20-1	CSAEETDQETQYF	TGCAGTGCTGAAGAGACAGATCAGGAGACCCAGTACTTC
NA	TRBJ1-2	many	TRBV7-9	CASSPGWGYTF	TGTGCCAGCAGCCCTGGTTGGGGCTACACCTTC
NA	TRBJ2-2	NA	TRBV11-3	CASSFAGGAGELFF	TGTGCCAGCAGCTTCGCCGGCGGCGCCGGGGAGCTGTTTTTT
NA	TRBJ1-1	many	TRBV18	CASSPSVEGAAFF	TGTGCCAGCTCACCAAGCGTAGAGGGAGCGGCTTTCTTT
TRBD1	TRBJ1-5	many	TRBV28	CASRVTGLHQPQHF	TGTGCCAGCAGAGTGACAGGGCTACATCAGCCCCAGCATTTT
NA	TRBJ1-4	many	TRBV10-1	CASSESRAPNEKLFF	TGCGCCAGCAGTGAGTCGAGGGCACCTAATGAAAAACTGTTTTTT
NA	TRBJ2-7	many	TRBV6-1	CASSPSRDNSYEQYF	TGTGCCAGCAGCCCTTCCAGGGACAACTCCTACGAGCAGTACTTC
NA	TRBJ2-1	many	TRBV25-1	CASSAGGGEQFF	TGTGCCAGCAGTGCTGGAGGAGGTGAGCAGTTCTTC
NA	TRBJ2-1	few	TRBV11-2	CASSQTGVYEQFF	TGTGCCAGCAGCCAGACTGGCGTTTATGAGCAGTTCTTC
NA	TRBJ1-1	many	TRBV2	CASGRSPDTEAFF	TGTGCCAGCGGAAGAAGTCCCGACACTGAAGCTTTCTTT
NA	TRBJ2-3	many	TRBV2	CASSDSGGISTDTQYF	TGTGCCAGCAGTGATAGCGGCGGTATAAGCACAGATACGCAGTATTTT
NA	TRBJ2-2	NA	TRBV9	CASDGSDTGELFF	TGTGCCAGTGATGGGTCAGACACCGGGGAGCTGTTTTTT
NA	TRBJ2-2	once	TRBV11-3	CASSLVLGDTGELFF	TGTGCCAGCAGCCTGGTGCTGGGCGACACCGGGGAGCTGTTTTTT
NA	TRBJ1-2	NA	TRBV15	CATSRSRLSGFTSDYGYTF	TGTGCCACCAGCAGAAGTCGACTCTCGGGGTTCACAAGCGACTATGGCTACACCTTC
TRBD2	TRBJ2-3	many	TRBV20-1	CSARGGRAAPDTQYF	TGCAGTGCTAGAGGTGGGAGGGCTGCCCCAGATACGCAGTATTTT